This is a list of T cell receptor beta chains from one sample in a study of T-cell reconstitution after alpha-beta-depleted transplantation in children. TCRdb re-derived calls from the PCR reads in MiXCR, one entry per CDR3 protein. The sample gives about 91,000 distinct CDR3 sequences, 7% to 10% of which show up once; 6.9% is in the top ten. Sequencing used PBMCs from the stem cell graft donor, obtained from the stem cell graft. These receptor sequences come from a human donor who donated a stem cell graft to a child with congenital amegakaryocytic thrombocytopenia. Each CDR3 is given with its conserved first and last residue. The D gene is left open where the match is weak. Size is stated as once, few, many, or a class for an expanded clone.

clone_size j_call d_call v_call cdr3_nt cdr3_aa
many TRBJ2-5 TRBD2 TRBV12-3/TRBV12-4 TGTGCCAGCAGTTTTGGACTAGCGGGGGGGCAAGAGACCCAGTACTTC CASSFGLAGGQETQYF
many TRBJ1-2 - TRBV20-1 TGCAGTGCTAGAGTGGGAGGGTTTACGGGCTACACCTTC CSARVGGFTGYTF
many TRBJ2-3 TRBD2 TRBV20-1 TGCAGTGCTGTTAAGCGGGAGGGTGGAGATACGCAGTATTTT CSAVKREGGDTQYF
many TRBJ2-5 TRBD2 TRBV12-3/TRBV12-4 TGTGCCAGCAGTTTAGAGCTAGCGGGGACTGAGACCCAGTACTTC CASSLELAGTETQYF
many TRBJ1-4 TRBD1 TRBV11-2 TGTGCCAGCAGAAAAGGACAGGGTCTGACTAATGAAAAACTGTTTTTT CASRKGQGLTNEKLFF
many TRBJ1-6 - TRBV20-1 TGCAGTGCTAGCGGTACAGCCCATAATTCACCCCTCCACTTT CSASGTAHNSPLHF
many TRBJ1-5 - TRBV18 TGTGCCAGCTCCACTGACAGGAATCAGCCCCAGCATTTT CASSTDRNQPQHF
many TRBJ1-5 - TRBV11-2 TGTGCCAGCAGCGTAGGACCCCGTGGTAGTAGCAATCAGCCCCAGCATTTT CASSVGPRGSSNQPQHF
many TRBJ2-1 - TRBV5-1 TGCGCCAGCAGCTTCGATTCTAGATACAATGAGCAGTTCTTC CASSFDSRYNEQFF
many TRBJ2-1 - TRBV12-3/TRBV12-4 TGTGCCAGCGCCTCCCTGGTGGGCCAGGGTTCTAGTGAGCAGTTCTTC CASASLVGQGSSEQFF